The 23 T cell receptor beta chains below were found in one sample sequenced in a study of OX40 agonist ivuxolimab in advanced cancers. The method was immunoSEQ multiplex PCR; TCRdb's version includes in-frame clones alone and lacks a portion of them. Among some 80,000 clones, 92% were seen once, and the ten largest hold roughly 9%. The sample here was CD4+ or CD8+ T cells sorted from blood, taken in a trial of the OX40 agonist ivuxolimab. Receptor source: an adult with an advanced solid tumor such as melanoma, head and neck, liver or kidney cancer.

This clone was observed once. The chain links TRBV11-2 to TRBJ2-7, with D possibly TRBD1 on 5 matching bases. Germline CDR1 reads SGHAT; CDR2 reads FQNNGV. V lost 0 bases to trimming and J lost 2 bases, with 11 bases between them. CDR3 length equals 15 residues. CDR3 residues: CASSLEAGMAYEQYF. CDR3 in DNA: TGTGCCAGCAGCTTAGAGGCAGGGATGGCCTACGAGCAGTACTTC.

The chain links TRBV4-1 to TRBJ2-7; 12 bases fit TRBD2. The CDR3 runs to 18 residues. Unmatched junction bases numbered 9, after V lost 1 base and J lost 2 bases. The germline gives CDR1 MGHRA, CDR2 YSYEKL. CDR3: CASSQGWRASGGAYEQYF. CDR3 nucleotides: TGCGCCAGCAGCCAAGGATGGCGAGCTAGCGGGGGGGCCTACGAGCAGTACTTC.

V is TRBV7-9 and J is TRBJ2-1; possible D gene TRBD2, 6 bases. The length of the CDR3 is 16 residues. CDR1 SEHNR and CDR2 FQNEAQ come from the germline V gene (reference sequence). Deletions cut 4 bases from V and 10 bases from J, with 23 bases between. The CDR3 here is CASSSTGTVTYREQFF. In DNA form, the CDR3 reads TGTGCCAGCAGCTCTACCGGGACTGTCACCTATCGGGAGCAGTTCTTC.

This sequence joins TRBV11-2 and TRBJ2-3; TRBD1 matches at 7 bases. Germline V gives CDR1 SGHAT, CDR2 FQNNGV. The V and J ends lost 0 bases and 0 bases, in that order; junction bases with no gene match: 6. The CDR3 sequence is 17 residues long. For the CDR3, the DNA is TGTGCCAGCAGCTTAGAATCAGGGGGAGACAGCACAGATACGCAGTATTTT. This codes for CASSLESGGDSTDTQYF.

This sequence joins TRBV7-6 and TRBJ1-1; D remains ambiguous. Germline CDR1 is SGHVS and CDR2 is FNYEAQ. This CDR3 comprises 14 residues. V dropped 3 bases and J dropped 0 bases, with 8 bases sitting between them. The CDR3 sequence is CASSLTSMNTEAFF. The CDR3 bases are TGTGCCAGCAGCTTGACTTCTATGAACACTGAAGCTTTCTTT.

The chain has TRBV6-1 and TRBJ2-7; 7 nucleotides agree with TRBD1. The V gene's germline CDR1 is MNHNS and CDR2 SASEGT. Losses at the gene ends were 4 bases for V and 9 bases for J; bases not matched to a gene: 3. There are 11 residues in the CDR3. CDR3 coding DNA: TGTGCCAGCAGTGGAACAGGGGTGCAGTACTTC. Protein: CASSGTGVQYF.

This clone appeared a single time. The chain links TRBV11-2 to TRBJ2-3; D is ambiguous. V shed 1 base and J shed 4 bases, with 9 bases lying between them. CDR1 and CDR2 (germline): SGHAT, FQNNGV. This CDR3 has 14 residues. CDR3 coding DNA: TGTGCCAGCAGCTTAGGGATCGGGTCAGATACGCAGTATTTT. This encodes CASSLGIGSDTQYF.

V and J are TRBV29-1 and TRBJ2-7; 12 bases line up with TRBD2. The CDR3 runs 14 residues. The germline gives CDR1 SQVTM, CDR2 ANQGSEA. The ends lost 4 bases at V and 7 bases at J; junction bases unmatched: 8. The CDR3 reads CSVAVPSGGGEQYF. The DNA for the CDR3 is TGCAGCGTTGCAGTGCCTAGCGGGGGGGGAGAGCAGTACTTC.

This clone showed up just a few times. V and J are TRBV7-2 and TRBJ2-2; 7 bases line up with TRBD2. CDR1 is SGHTA and CDR2 is FQGNSA in the germline V gene. CDR3 length: 15 amino acids. Germline trimming cut 5 bases from V and 4 bases from J; bases unmatched to any gene: 7. The CDR3 nucleotides read TGTGCCAGCAGCCCTGGGAGGGGAGGCACCGGGGAGCTGTTTTTT. It encodes CASSPGRGGTGELFF.

The V call is TRBV7-3, the J call TRBJ2-1; D possibly corresponds to TRBD1 (5 bases). V shed 5 bases and J shed 0 bases, with 17 bases lying between them. CDR1 is SGHTA, CDR2 FQGTGA, per germline. The CDR3 is made up of 17 amino acids. This CDR3 reads CASSLGWGQSSYNEQFF. The CDR3 DNA follows: TGTGCCAGCAGCCTCGGTTGGGGCCAGAGCTCCTACAATGAGCAGTTCTTC.

The chain employs TRBV6-5 and TRBJ2-7, with 8 bases identical to TRBD1. Looked up from germline, CDR1 is MNHEY and CDR2 is SVGAGI. The CDR3 has 13 amino acids. V was clipped by 6 bases and J by 3 bases; unmatched bases: 4. The CDR3 nucleotides read TGTGCCAGCAGACCCGGGACAGGCTACGAGCAGTACTTC. It is translated as CASRPGTGYEQYF.

CDR3 loop: CASSLGGDQPQHF. The CDR3, as DNA: TGTGCCAGCAGCTTGGGGGGTGATCAGCCCCAGCATTTT. The chain is built from TRBV7-8 and TRBJ1-5; tentatively, D is TRBD1 (5 bases). V was pared by 3 bases and J by 5 bases, with 8 bases between. The CDR3 covers 13 residues. The germline gives CDR1 SGHVS, CDR2 FQNEAQ.

This chain uses TRBV15 with TRBJ1-5; no clear D. Germline loops: CDR1 LNHNV, CDR2 YYDKDF (reference sequence). Trimming removed 1 base at V and 2 bases at J, with 18 bases between. The CDR3 has 18 residues. The CDR3 loop is CATSRVPPTIMGNQPQHF. The CDR3 DNA reads as TGTGCCACCAGCAGAGTACCCCCTACAATTATGGGCAATCAGCCCCAGCATTTT.

The chain links TRBV2 to TRBJ1-2; 10 bases agree with TRBD1. Germline V gives CDR1 SNHLY, CDR2 FYNNEI. This CDR3 comprises 15 residues. V lost 8 bases and J lost 5; bases outside the gene matches: 11. CDR3 in amino acids: CASGAGQGEGYGYTF. The CDR3 DNA reads TGTGCCAGCGGGGCAGGACAGGGGGAAGGGTATGGCTACACCTTC.

The J gene is TRBJ2-7, the V gene TRBV7-9, with D possibly being TRBD2 (5 bases). The CDR3 spans 13 residues. Germline V lookup: CDR1 SEHNR, CDR2 FQNEAQ (reference sequence). V lost 5 bases and J 6 bases, leaving 14 bases between the germline ends. The CDR3 loop reads CASSPDGVSEQYF. The CDR3, as DNA: TGTGCCAGCAGCCCCGACGGGGTTTCCGAGCAGTACTTC.

This chain links TRBV5-1 with TRBJ1-6; D is ambiguous. CDR3 size: 12 residues. The germline V and J ends were trimmed by 0 bases and 10 bases, with 5 bases remaining between them. The germline CDR1 and CDR2 sequences are SGHRS and YFSETQ. The CDR3 nucleotides read TGCGCCAGCAGCTTGGAGGACTCACCCCTCCACTTT. Residues: CASSLEDSPLHF.

In nucleotides, the CDR3 is TGTGCCAGCAGCTTAGGTCAGGGGGCCTACGAGCAGTACTTC. Translation: CASSLGQGAYEQYF. The rearrangement links TRBV13 to TRBJ2-7; 7 positions agree with TRBD1. Germline loops: CDR1 PRHDT, CDR2 FYEKMQ (reference sequence). The CDR3 loop spans 14 amino acids. J lost 2 bases, V lost 0 bases, and 1 base had no gene match.

The chain links TRBV9 to TRBJ1-5; D not resolved. This CDR3 is 14 amino acids long. Germline V gene data show CDR1 as SGDLS and CDR2 as YYNGEE. V was clipped by 5 bases and J by 0 bases, with 9 bases between them. Written as DNA, the CDR3 is TGTGCCAGCAGTGACGACGATAGCAATCAGCCCCAGCATTTT. It specifies CASSDDDSNQPQHF. Looking up the rest from reference TRBV9 and TRBJ1-5 gives the full variable domain: DSGVTQTPKHLITATGQRVTLRCSPRSGDLSVYWYQQSLDQGLQFLIQYYNGEERAKGNILERFSAQQFPDLHSELNLSSLELGDSALYFCASSDDDSNQPQHFGDGTRLSIL.

This rearrangement joins TRBV21-1 to TRBJ2-3. TRBV21-1 is a pseudogene. This CDR3 has 13 amino acids. CDR3 loop: CASSNAWGDTQYF. The CDR3 DNA sequence: TGTGCCAGCAGCAACGCATGGGGAGATACGCAGTATTTT.

The CDR3 DNA sequence: TGTGCCAGCAGCTTAGTAGTCTACGAGCAGTACTTC. Protein product: CASSLVVYEQYF. The chain carries TRBV7-8 and TRBJ2-7; no reliable D call. V was clipped by 1 base and J by 3 bases, with 4 bases between them. The CDR3 has 12 amino acids. In germline, CDR1 is SGHVS, CDR2 FQNEAQ.

There are a few counts of this clone. V and J are TRBV13 and TRBJ1-2; D gene ambiguous. The germline V and J ends were trimmed by 0 bases and 8 bases, with 13 bases remaining between them. The CDR3 totals 14 residues. Germline assignment: CDR1 PRHDT and CDR2 FYEKMQ (reference sequence). The CDR3 DNA reads as TGTGCCAGCAGCTTAGGTGGCCGGCCCTCAGGCTACACCTTC. This sequence encodes CASSLGGRPSGYTF.

The chain uses TRBV6-1 and TRBJ2-7, with D perhaps being TRBD1 or TRBD2 (5 bases each). The length of the CDR3 is 13 residues. Germline lookup yields CDR1 MNHNS and CDR2 SASEGT. V was cut by 4 bases and J by 4 bases, with 11 bases left in between. The CDR3 is CASSVFGTYEQYF. DNA for the CDR3: TGTGCCAGCAGTGTTTTCGGGACGTACGAGCAGTACTTC.

This clone was recorded only once. The chain is built from TRBV7-6 and TRBJ2-7, with a weak D call TRBD1 (6 bases). V was pared by 4 bases and J by 5 bases, with 12 bases between. Germline loops: CDR1 SGHVS, CDR2 FNYEAQ. The CDR3 loop spans 13 amino acids. The CDR3 DNA reads as TGTGCCAGCAGCTCCCGGGACACCGACGAGCAGTACTTC. This gives the protein CASSSRDTDEQYF.